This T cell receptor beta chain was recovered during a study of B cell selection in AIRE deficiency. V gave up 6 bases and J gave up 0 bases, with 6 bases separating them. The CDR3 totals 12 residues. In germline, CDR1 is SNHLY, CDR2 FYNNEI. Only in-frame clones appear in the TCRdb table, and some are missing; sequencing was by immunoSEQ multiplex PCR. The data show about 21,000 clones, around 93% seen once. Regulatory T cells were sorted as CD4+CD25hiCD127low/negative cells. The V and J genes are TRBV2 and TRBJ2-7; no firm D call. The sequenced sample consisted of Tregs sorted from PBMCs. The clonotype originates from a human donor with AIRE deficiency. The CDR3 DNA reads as TGTGCCAGCAGCATAAGCTCCTACGAGCAGTACTTC. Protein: CASSISSYEQYF.